A single sample gave rise to the 28 T cell receptor beta chains below, sequenced in a study of identical twins. One entry per CDR3 protein, called by TCRdb with MiXCR from the 5' RACE reads. Here the sample spans around 1.7 million distinct CDR3 sequences, under 35% being singletons. The specimen sequenced was cord blood. The receptor source for this set is a newborn girl in good health.

V is TRBV20-1 and J is TRBJ2-7; 8 bases agree with TRBD1. Germline CDR1 reads DFQATT; CDR2 reads SNEGSKA (reference sequence). J was trimmed by 2 bases and V by 5 bases; bases with no gene match: 5. CDR3 length: 13 residues. CDR3 coding DNA: TGCAGTGCTGGCAGGGGGCGCCCCTACGAGCAGTACTTC. Translating it yields CSAGRGRPYEQYF.

The chain couples TRBV11-1 to TRBJ2-7; the D gene is possibly TRBD1 (5 bases). This CDR3 is built from 14 residues. Germline V gene sequence: CDR1 SGHAT, CDR2 FQDESV (reference sequence). V lost 8 bases and J lost 10, with 24 bases in between. In DNA form, the CDR3 reads TGTGCCAGCCAAAACAGCCTATCTAAGGGGCCCCAGTACTTC. Its protein is CASQNSLSKGPQYF.

This clonotype was picked up a small number of times. This CDR3 reads CASRNPVAGGYNEQFF. The CDR3 nucleotides read TGTGCCAGCAGGAACCCTGTCGCGGGGGGCTACAATGAGCAGTTCTTC. J is TRBJ2-1 and V is TRBV2, with 8 bases lining up with TRBD2. The germline CDR1 and CDR2 sequences are SNHLY and FYNNEI. The CDR3 covers 16 residues. With V trimmed by 6 bases and J by 3 bases, 10 bases remained unmatched.

This chain connects TRBV3-1 to TRBJ2-7; 11 bases line up with TRBD2. CDR3 length equals 16 residues. CDR1 LGHDT and CDR2 YNNKEL come from the germline V gene (reference sequence). V dropped 4 bases and J dropped 0; count of bases not matched to a gene: 5. The DNA of the CDR3 is TGTGCCAGCAGCCGGTCCACTAGCGGGAGCTCCTACGAGCAGTACTTC. Translating it yields CASSRSTSGSSYEQYF.

This clonotype was observed a handful of times. The genes are TRBV5-1 and TRBJ2-3; D is ambiguous. Germline V gives CDR1 SGHRS, CDR2 YFSETQ. V lost 0 bases and J 2 bases, leaving 13 bases between the germline ends. There are 16 residues in the CDR3. The CDR3 spells CASSLAVGSFTDTQYF. The CDR3 DNA is TGCGCCAGCAGCTTGGCCGTAGGCAGTTTCACAGATACGCAGTATTTT. The whole variable domain, remainder taken from reference TRBV5-1 and TRBJ2-3, is KAGVTQTPRYLIKTRGQQVTLSCSPISGHRSVSWYQQTPGQGLQFLFEYFSETQRNKGNFPGRFSGRQFSNSRSEMNVSTLELGDSALYLCASSLAVGSFTDTQYFGPGTRLTVL.

The chain employs TRBV3-1 and TRBJ2-5; D is perhaps TRBD2 (6 bases). In germline, CDR1 is LGHDT, CDR2 YNNKEL (reference sequence). V lost 8 bases to trimming and J lost 4 bases, with 17 bases between them. The CDR3 extends over 14 amino acids. The CDR3 loop is CASRPTEGAETQYF. The CDR3, as DNA: TGTGCCAGCCGCCCCACGGAGGGCGCAGAGACCCAGTACTTC.

The chain's CDR3 is CASSQSFGEAFF. The CDR3 DNA reads TGTGCCAGCAGCCAGAGTTTCGGGGAAGCTTTCTTT. The chain combines TRBV4-2 with TRBJ1-1; D remains unclear. Germline V gene lookup returns CDR1 LGHNA and CDR2 YNFKEQ. V was shortened by 3 bases and J by 8 bases, with 10 bases between the two germline ends. CDR3 length: 12 residues.

The chain couples TRBV5-1 to TRBJ2-2; 10 positions agree with TRBD1. Looked up from germline, CDR1 is SGHRS and CDR2 is YFSETQ. The CDR3 runs to 17 residues. J lost 1 base, V lost 4 bases, and 7 bases had no gene match. The CDR3 here is CASSPDRDRGNTGELFF. DNA for the CDR3: TGCGCCAGCAGCCCCGATCGGGACAGGGGGAACACCGGGGAGCTGTTTTTT.

In its sample, this clonotype was seen a few times. This chain links TRBV5-6 with TRBJ2-7, with 7 bases lining up with TRBD1. The CDR3 has 14 residues. With 2 bases clipped from V and 3 bases from J, the junction kept 5 bases outside the gene matches. The germline CDR1 and CDR2 sequences are SGHDT and YYEEEE. The CDR3 reads CASSFLSGGYEQYF. The CDR3 DNA sequence: TGTGCCAGCAGCTTCTTATCAGGGGGCTACGAGCAGTACTTC.

The chain joins TRBV11-2 to TRBJ2-5, with TRBD2 identical over 8 bases. V was clipped by 5 bases and J by 11 bases; unmatched bases: 16. CDR3 length: 15 residues. Per the germline V gene, CDR1 is SGHAT and CDR2 is FQNNGV. CDR3 nucleotide sequence: TGTGCCAGCAGCAGAGCGGGAGAGTCCTACAATGAGCAGTACTTC. This sequence encodes CASSRAGESYNEQYF.

This clonotype was observed a few times. The chain recombines TRBV24-1 with TRBJ2-4, with a possible D match to TRBD1 (5 bases). Germline V lookup: CDR1 KGHDR, CDR2 SFDVKD. Trimming removed 3 bases at V and 5 bases at J, with 13 bases between. This CDR3 contains 15 residues. For the CDR3, the DNA is TGTGCCACCAGTGATGGAAGGGGCCATCAAAACATTCAGTACTTC. Its translation is CATSDGRGHQNIQYF.

The chain has TRBV5-1 and TRBJ2-4, with D perhaps TRBD2 (6 bases). The assigned J gene may be wrong: the sequence end matches TRBJ2-7 better. Germline V gives CDR1 SGHRS, CDR2 YFSETQ. This CDR3 is built from 16 residues. The CDR3 sequence: CASSLDQAGTLYEQYF. CDR3 DNA: TGCGCCAGCAGCCTCGACCAGGCGGGGACTCTCTACGAGCAGTACTTC.

In its sample, this clonotype was seen a few times. The rearrangement joins TRBV29-1 to TRBJ2-7; 11 nucleotides match TRBD1. This CDR3 is 14 amino acids long. The germline V gene has CDR1 SQVTM and CDR2 ANQGSEA. With 6 bases clipped from V and 3 bases from J, the junction kept 7 bases outside the gene matches. CDR3: CSVWTGTGGYEQYF. The CDR3, as DNA: TGCAGCGTCTGGACCGGGACAGGGGGCTACGAGCAGTACTTC.

V usage is TRBV20-1 and J usage is TRBJ2-5; D is unclear. Trimming took 2 bases from V and 13 from J, leaving 8 bases between them. The CDR3 runs to 9 residues. The germline CDR1 and CDR2 sequences are DFQATT and SNEGSKA (reference sequence). The CDR3 DNA reads TGCAGTGCTAGACCTAAGGCGTACTTC. Amino acid sequence: CSARPKAYF.

The J gene is TRBJ1-5, the V gene TRBV6-1, with unresolved D. The CDR3 sequence is 14 residues long. CDR1 is MNHNS and CDR2 is SASEGT in the germline V gene. V gave up 3 bases and J gave up 4 bases, with 10 bases separating them. The CDR3 here is CASSELDGNQPQHF. The DNA for the CDR3 is TGTGCCAGCAGTGAGTTGGACGGGAATCAGCCCCAGCATTTT.

CDR3 bases: TGTGCCAGCAGTAACCCAATGGGGGGGACTACGTGGACCTACGAGCAGTACTTC. Its protein is CASSNPMGGTTWTYEQYF. This chain connects TRBV28 to TRBJ2-7; TRBD2 matches 7 bases. J gave up 2 bases and V 5 bases, and 18 bases lay outside the gene matches. Germline lookup yields CDR1 MDHEN and CDR2 SYDVKM. This CDR3 spans 18 amino acids.

For the CDR3, the DNA is TGTGCCAGCAGCTTCCTTAGCGGGACGCGAACCCACAATGAGCAGTTCTTC. Its translation is CASSFLSGTRTHNEQFF. The chain carries TRBV27 and TRBJ2-1, with 8 positions matching TRBD2. The CDR3 runs 17 residues. Germline V gene data show CDR1 as MNHEY and CDR2 as SMNVEV (reference sequence). V shed 6 bases and J 5 bases; nucleotides not matched to a gene: 15.

The chain uses TRBV24-1 and TRBJ2-7; 8 bases are a match to TRBD2. CDR3 length: 15 residues. Germline V lookup: CDR1 KGHDR, CDR2 SFDVKD. V was clipped by 1 base and J by 3 bases; unmatched bases: 4. The CDR3 coding sequence is TGTGCCACCAGTGATTTACGGGGACTAGGCTACGAGCAGTACTTC. Translation: CATSDLRGLGYEQYF.

The CDR3 nucleotides are TGCAGTGCTAGTCGATACCAGGGTTTAACTAATGAAAAACTGTTTTTT. This translates into CSASRYQGLTNEKLFF. The chain has TRBV20-1 and TRBJ1-4, with D perhaps TRBD1 (5 bases). This CDR3 region has 16 residues. V lost 3 bases, J lost 1 base, and 15 bases lay in between. Germline V gives CDR1 DFQATT, CDR2 SNEGSKA (reference sequence).

This rearrangement joins TRBV6-1 to TRBJ1-2; D may be TRBD1 (6 bases). CDR3 size: 16 residues. Germline loops: CDR1 MNHNS, CDR2 SASEGT. V was shortened by 5 bases and J by 3 bases, with 19 bases between the two germline ends. As DNA, the CDR3 is TGTGCCAGCAGTCCCGAAGCCGGGACACGCTACTATGGCTACACCTTC. Its protein product is CASSPEAGTRYYGYTF.

This clonotype occurred a few times. The chain has TRBV14 and TRBJ2-3; D call uncertain. Germline lookup yields CDR1 SGHDN and CDR2 FVKESK. Trimming left V 0 bases short and J 0 bases short, with 7 bases between. This CDR3 comprises 15 residues. CDR3 coding DNA: TGTGCCAGCAGCCAAGATGTCACGAGCACAGATACGCAGTATTTT. This encodes CASSQDVTSTDTQYF.

In this sample, this clonotype turned up a few times. This rearrangement joins TRBV28 to TRBJ1-2; D gene uncertain. CDR3 length: 13 amino acids. Germline CDR1 reads MDHEN; CDR2 reads SYDVKM. V lost 4 bases and J lost 8, with 14 bases in between. This CDR3 is CASSSPDGGGYTF. The CDR3 nucleotides are TGTGCCAGCAGTTCCCCGGACGGAGGAGGCTACACCTTC.

This clonotype was observed a few times. The CDR3 is CASRDTSGPYEQYF. The CDR3 nucleotides read TGTGCCAGCAGAGATACTAGCGGTCCCTACGAGCAGTACTTC. The chain is built from TRBV6-1 and TRBJ2-7; TRBD2 matches at 8 bases. Losses at the gene ends were 6 bases for V and 2 bases for J; bases not matched to a gene: 6. Germline loops: CDR1 MNHNS, CDR2 SASEGT. The CDR3 totals 14 residues.

J is TRBJ1-1 and V is TRBV5-1, with TRBD1 as a possible D gene (6 bases). Germline V gene lookup returns CDR1 SGHRS and CDR2 YFSETQ. The V and J ends lost 3 bases and 5 bases respectively, with 14 bases between them. The CDR3 runs 14 residues. CDR3 sequence (DNA): TGCGCCAGCAGCTCAGAACAGGGCGTGACTGAAGCTTTCTTT. Translation: CASSSEQGVTEAFF.

This clonotype turned up a few times. This sequence joins TRBV5-1 and TRBJ2-1; the match to TRBD1 covers 9 bases. In germline, CDR1 is SGHRS, CDR2 YFSETQ. The trim removed 4 bases at V and 8 bases at J, leaving 7 bases unmatched. This CDR3 contains 14 residues. CDR3 DNA: TGCGCCAGCAGCAAACAGGGGGCGGTCGATGAGCAGTTCTTC. Amino acid sequence: CASSKQGAVDEQFF.

This chain joins TRBV10-3 and TRBJ2-1, with D unclear. Germline V gives CDR1 ENHRY, CDR2 SYGVKD. CDR3 length: 12 residues. V shed 2 bases and J shed 4 bases, with 3 bases lying between them. The CDR3 here is CAISEQYNEQFF. For the CDR3, the DNA is TGTGCCATCAGTGAGCAGTACAATGAGCAGTTCTTC.

This chain links TRBV5-1 with TRBJ2-1; a weak D match, TRBD2 (7 bases). Germline CDR1 is SGHRS and CDR2 is YFSETQ. The CDR3 covers 16 residues. The germline V and J ends were trimmed by 1 base and 3 bases, with 14 bases remaining between them. CDR3 sequence: CASSLSSGGRYNEQFF. For the CDR3, the DNA is TGCGCCAGCAGCTTGTCTTCGGGGGGCCGCTACAATGAGCAGTTCTTC.

Comment on this clonotype: A junction end diverges from the germline sequence, so it may reflect a read error. The chain employs TRBV28 and TRBJ2-1; 11 nucleotides line up with TRBD2. Germline V gives CDR1 MDHEN, CDR2 SYDVKM. The CDR3 runs 15 residues. CDR3 sequence (DNA): TGTGCCTGCAGACGACTAGCGGGGATTTACAATGAGCAGTTCTTC. Translating it yields CACRRLAGIYNEQFF.